This T cell receptor (beta chain) was observed in a study of T cell responses to AZD1222 COVID-19 vaccine. General observations from the study: Donors skewed white British and female; clonal diversity was possibly underestimated. Spike-specific TCR breadth and depth were elevated following two AZD1222 doses.

The CDR3 length is 16 residues. The germline V gene has CDR1 SGHTA and CDR2 FQGNSA. J was trimmed by 8 bases and V by 5 bases; bases with no gene match: 8. As concerns this clone: Its antigen is still unknown.

The table came from immunoSEQ multiplex PCR; TCRdb's copy has only in-frame clones and leaves some out. The table has around 110,000 clones, about 90% seen once. Second-dose recipients at about 4 or about 12 weeks were treated as one pooled group. The sequencing used peripheral blood, collected 28 days after the second AZD1222 dose. The chain links TRBV7-2 to TRBJ2-3, with 15 bases identical to TRBD2. The source is an adult who received the AZD1222 COVID-19 vaccine. CDR3 sequence reads: CASSPGTSGGIGTQYF. The CDR3 DNA follows: TGTGCCAGCAGCCCCGGGACTAGCGGGGGGATTGGTACGCAGTATTTT.